These 8 T cell receptor beta chains originate from one sample sequenced in a study of T cell repertoires in cytomegalovirus infection. TCRdb redid the calling of the reads with MiXCR, one entry per CDR3 protein. The data contain about 530,000 distinct CDR3 sequences, about 26% of them singletons. The source material was PBMCs. All receptors derive from a human donor in good health (CMV status not recorded). Some clones in this sample may be carry-over from other donors' samples.

The chain employs TRBV29-1 and TRBJ2-1; D not certain. Germline CDR1 and CDR2: SQVTM and ANQGSEA. The CDR3 consists of 15 residues. The V and J ends lost 1 base and 3 bases respectively, with 13 bases between them. In DNA, the CDR3 is TGCAGCGTTGAAGGTTCAGATTTAATCTACAATGAGCAGTTCTTC. This encodes CSVEGSDLIYNEQFF.

The chain recombines TRBV7-2 with TRBJ1-5, with a possible D match to TRBD1 (6 bases). Trimming pared 1 base from V and 4 bases from J, leaving 11 bases between. The CDR3 has 15 residues. The germline CDR1 and CDR2 sequences are SGHTA and FQGNSA. CDR3: CASSLGSRGNQPQHF. CDR3 DNA sequence: TGTGCCAGCAGCTTAGGGTCCAGGGGAAATCAGCCCCAGCATTTT.

This clonotype was seen a few times. The V gene is TRBV6-2 or TRBV6-3, the J gene TRBJ2-7; TRBD2 matches 14 bases. CDR3 size: 13 residues. Germline assignment: CDR1 MNHEY and CDR2 SVGEGT. After removal of 6 bases from V and 6 bases from J, the junction contained 1 base not matched to a gene. Written as DNA, the CDR3 is TGTGCCAGCAGGACTAGCGGGAGGGCCGAGCAGTACGTC. This codes for CASRTSGRAEQYV.

This clonotype was observed at least ten times. V usage is TRBV7-2 and J usage is TRBJ2-4, with TRBD1 matching 7 bases. Per the germline V gene, CDR1 is SGHTA and CDR2 is FQGNSA. V lost 4 bases and J lost 15; bases outside the gene matches: 12. The CDR3 totals 13 residues. CDR3 residues: CASSSTYRGMGYF. In DNA, the CDR3 is TGTGCCAGCAGCTCGACCTACAGGGGTATGGGGTACTTC.

The chain is built from TRBV3-1 and TRBJ2-2; possibly TRBD2 for D (5 bases). This CDR3 is built from 13 residues. Per the germline V gene, CDR1 is LGHDT and CDR2 is YNNKEL (reference sequence). The V and J ends lost 4 bases and 6 bases respectively, with 9 bases between them. The chain's CDR3 is CASSPLVPGELFF. As DNA, the CDR3 is TGTGCCAGCAGCCCACTAGTTCCCGGGGAGCTGTTTTTT.

This clonotype was found a few times. This chain uses TRBV19 with TRBJ2-1; no reliable D call. Germline V gene lookup returns CDR1 LNHDA and CDR2 SQIVND (reference sequence). The ends were cut back, 1 base at V and 10 bases at J, with 11 bases in the middle. The CDR3 is 13 amino acids. The CDR3 loop is CASSIVGDGEQFF. The CDR3 DNA sequence: TGTGCCAGTAGTATAGTCGGAGATGGAGAGCAGTTCTTC.

The chain recombines TRBV28 with TRBJ1-2; D is uncertain. The V and J ends lost 6 bases and 0 bases respectively, with 11 bases between them. The CDR3 runs 14 residues. Germline CDR1 reads MDHEN; CDR2 reads SYDVKM. CDR3 DNA sequence: TGTGCCAGCAGGAACATGGACCCTAACTATGGCTACACCTTC. Translation: CASRNMDPNYGYTF.

This clonotype was observed a handful of times. The rearrangement joins TRBV7-6 to TRBJ2-7, with a possible D match to TRBD2 (5 bases). Deletions cut 5 bases from V and 2 bases from J, with 19 bases between. The CDR3 covers 16 residues. Germline assignment: CDR1 SGHVS and CDR2 FNYEAQ. The DNA of the CDR3 is TGTGCCAGCAGCAAATCGGGGATAACAGTTGCCTACGAGCAGTACTTC. It is translated as CASSKSGITVAYEQYF.